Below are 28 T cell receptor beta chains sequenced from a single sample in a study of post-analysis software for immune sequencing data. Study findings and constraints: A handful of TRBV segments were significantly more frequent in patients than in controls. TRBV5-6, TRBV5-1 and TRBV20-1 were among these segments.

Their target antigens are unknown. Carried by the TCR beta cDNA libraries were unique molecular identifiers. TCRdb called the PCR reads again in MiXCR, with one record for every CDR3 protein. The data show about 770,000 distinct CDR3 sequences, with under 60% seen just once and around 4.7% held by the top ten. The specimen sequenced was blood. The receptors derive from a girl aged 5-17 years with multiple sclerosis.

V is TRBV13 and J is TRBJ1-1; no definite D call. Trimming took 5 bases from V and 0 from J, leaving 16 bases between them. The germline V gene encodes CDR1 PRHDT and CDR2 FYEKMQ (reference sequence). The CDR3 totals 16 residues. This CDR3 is CASSPGSDRMNTEAFF. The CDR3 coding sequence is TGTGCCAGCAGCCCGGGGTCGGACCGTATGAACACTGAAGCTTTCTTT.

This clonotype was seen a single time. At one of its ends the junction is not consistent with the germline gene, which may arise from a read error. The CDR3 sequence is CASSWEGTVTQYF. DNA for the CDR3: TGTGCCAGCAGTTGGGAGGGGACAGTTACGCAGTATTTT. The chain links TRBV28 to TRBJ2-3; the D gene could be TRBD1 or TRBD2 (7 bases each). The CDR3 contains 13 residues. Germline V gene sequence: CDR1 MDHEN, CDR2 SYDVKM.

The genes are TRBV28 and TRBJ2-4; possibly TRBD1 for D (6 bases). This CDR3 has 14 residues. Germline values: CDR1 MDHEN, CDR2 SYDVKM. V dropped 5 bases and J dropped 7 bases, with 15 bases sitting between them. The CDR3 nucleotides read TGTGCCAGCAGTGCCCACAGGGTATTGAACATTCAGTACTTC. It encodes CASSAHRVLNIQYF. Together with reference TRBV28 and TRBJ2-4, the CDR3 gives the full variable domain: DVKVTQSSRYLVKRTGEKVFLECVQDMDHENMFWYRQDPGLGLRLIYFSYDVKMKEKGDIPEGYSVSREKKERFSLILESASTNQTSMYLCASSAHRVLNIQYFGAGTRLSVL.

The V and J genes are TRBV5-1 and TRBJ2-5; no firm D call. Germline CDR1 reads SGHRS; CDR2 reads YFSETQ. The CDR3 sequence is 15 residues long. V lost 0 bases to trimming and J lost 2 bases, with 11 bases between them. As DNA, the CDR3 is TGCGCCAGCAGCTTGGGGTTGGACGGTCAAGAGACCCAGTACTTC. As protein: CASSLGLDGQETQYF. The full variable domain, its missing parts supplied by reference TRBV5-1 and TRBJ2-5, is KAGVTQTPRYLIKTRGQQVTLSCSPISGHRSVSWYQQTPGQGLQFLFEYFSETQRNKGNFPGRFSGRQFSNSRSEMNVSTLELGDSALYLCASSLGLDGQETQYFGPGTRLLVL.

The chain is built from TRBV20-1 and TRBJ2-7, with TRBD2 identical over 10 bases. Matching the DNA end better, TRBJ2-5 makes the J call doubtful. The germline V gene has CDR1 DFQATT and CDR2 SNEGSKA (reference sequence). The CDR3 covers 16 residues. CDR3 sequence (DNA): TGCAGTGCTAGAGATCTAGCGGGAGACCCTCAAGAGACCCAGTACTTC. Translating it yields CSARDLAGDPQETQYF.

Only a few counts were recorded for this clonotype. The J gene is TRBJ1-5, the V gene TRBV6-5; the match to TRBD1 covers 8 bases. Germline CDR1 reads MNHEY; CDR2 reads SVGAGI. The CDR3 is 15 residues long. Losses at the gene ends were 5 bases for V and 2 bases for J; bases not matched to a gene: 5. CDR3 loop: CASSQTGARNQPQHF. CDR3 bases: TGTGCCAGCAGTCAGACAGGGGCGCGCAATCAGCCCCAGCATTTT.

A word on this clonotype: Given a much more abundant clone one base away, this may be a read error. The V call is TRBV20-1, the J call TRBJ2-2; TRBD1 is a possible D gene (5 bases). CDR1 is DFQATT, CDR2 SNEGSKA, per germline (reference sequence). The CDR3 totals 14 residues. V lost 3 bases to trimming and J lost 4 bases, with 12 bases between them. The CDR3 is CSARKGVGTGELFF. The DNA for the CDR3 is TGCAGTGCTAGGAAAGGGGTGGGCACCGGGGAGCTGTTTTTT.

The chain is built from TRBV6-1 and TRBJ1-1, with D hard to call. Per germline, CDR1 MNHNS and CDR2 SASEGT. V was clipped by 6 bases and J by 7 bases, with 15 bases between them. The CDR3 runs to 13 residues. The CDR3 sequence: CASSPRSNGEAFF. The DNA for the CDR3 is TGTGCCAGCAGCCCTCGATCGAATGGTGAAGCTTTCTTT.

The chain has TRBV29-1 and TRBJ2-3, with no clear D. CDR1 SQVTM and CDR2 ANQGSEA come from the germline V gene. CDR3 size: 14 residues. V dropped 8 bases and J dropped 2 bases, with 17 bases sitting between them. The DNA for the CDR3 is TGCAGCTCCAAAGACCCAAGCCCCACAGATACGCAGTATTTT. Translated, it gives CSSKDPSPTDTQYF.

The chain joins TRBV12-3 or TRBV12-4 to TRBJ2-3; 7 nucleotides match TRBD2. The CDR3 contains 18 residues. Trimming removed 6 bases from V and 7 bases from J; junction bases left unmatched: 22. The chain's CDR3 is CASSLRFFIGGSRNTQYF. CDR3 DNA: TGTGCCAGCAGCCTGCGGTTTTTTATAGGCGGGAGCAGAAATACGCAGTATTTT.

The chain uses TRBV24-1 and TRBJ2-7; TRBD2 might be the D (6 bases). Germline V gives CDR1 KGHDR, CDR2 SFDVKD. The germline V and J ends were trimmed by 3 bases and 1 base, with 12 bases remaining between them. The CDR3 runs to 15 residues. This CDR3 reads CATSDPTSPSYEQYF. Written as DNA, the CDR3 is TGTGCCACCAGTGATCCCACTAGCCCGTCCTACGAGCAGTACTTC.

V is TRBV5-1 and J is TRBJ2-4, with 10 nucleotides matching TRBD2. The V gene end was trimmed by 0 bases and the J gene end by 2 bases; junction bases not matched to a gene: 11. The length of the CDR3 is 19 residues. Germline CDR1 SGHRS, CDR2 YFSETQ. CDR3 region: CASSLVLAGVQDTKNIQYF. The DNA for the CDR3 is TGCGCCAGCAGCTTGGTCCTAGCGGGGGTTCAAGATACCAAAAACATTCAGTACTTC.

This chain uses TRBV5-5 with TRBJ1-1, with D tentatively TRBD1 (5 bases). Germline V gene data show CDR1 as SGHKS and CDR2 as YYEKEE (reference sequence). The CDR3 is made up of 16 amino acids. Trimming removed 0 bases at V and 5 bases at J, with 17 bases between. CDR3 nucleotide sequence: TGTGCCAGCAGCTTGGACTATCAGGGCGCGGGGACTGAAGCTTTCTTT. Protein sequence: CASSLDYQGAGTEAFF. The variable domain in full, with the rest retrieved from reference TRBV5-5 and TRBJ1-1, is DAGVTQSPTHLIKTRGQQVTLRCSPISGHKSVSWYQQVLGQGPQFIFQYYEKEERGRGNFPDRFSARQFPNYSSELNVNALLLGDSALYLCASSLDYQGAGTEAFFGQGTRLTVV.

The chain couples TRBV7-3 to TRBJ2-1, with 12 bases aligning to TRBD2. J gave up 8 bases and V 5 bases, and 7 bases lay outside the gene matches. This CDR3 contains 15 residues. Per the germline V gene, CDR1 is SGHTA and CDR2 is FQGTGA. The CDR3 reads CASSPRLAGDHEQFF. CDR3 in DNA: TGTGCCAGCAGCCCGCGACTAGCGGGAGACCATGAGCAGTTCTTC.

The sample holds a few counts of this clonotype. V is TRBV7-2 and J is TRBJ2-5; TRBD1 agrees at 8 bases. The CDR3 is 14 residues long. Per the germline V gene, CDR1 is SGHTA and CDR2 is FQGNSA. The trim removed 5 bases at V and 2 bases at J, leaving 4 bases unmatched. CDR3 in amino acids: CASSLNRGQETQYF. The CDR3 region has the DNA TGTGCCAGCAGCCTTAACAGGGGGCAAGAGACCCAGTACTTC.

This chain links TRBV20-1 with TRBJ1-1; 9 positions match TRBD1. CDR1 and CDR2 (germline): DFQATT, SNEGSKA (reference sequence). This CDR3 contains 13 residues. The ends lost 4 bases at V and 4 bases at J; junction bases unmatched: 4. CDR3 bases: TGCAGTGCTAACAGGGGGCGGGTCACTGAAGCTTTCTTT. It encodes CSANRGRVTEAFF.

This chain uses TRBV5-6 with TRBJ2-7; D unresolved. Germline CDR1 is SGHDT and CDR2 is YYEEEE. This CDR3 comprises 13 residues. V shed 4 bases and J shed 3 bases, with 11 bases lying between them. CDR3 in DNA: TGTGCCAGCAGCCGTGGGTACTACTACGAGCAGTACTTC. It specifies CASSRGYYYEQYF.

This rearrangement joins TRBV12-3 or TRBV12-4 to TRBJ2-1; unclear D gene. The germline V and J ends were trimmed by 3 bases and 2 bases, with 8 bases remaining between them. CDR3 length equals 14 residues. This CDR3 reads CASSFSSPYNEQFF. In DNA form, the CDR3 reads TGTGCCAGCAGTTTTTCATCCCCCTACAATGAGCAGTTCTTC.

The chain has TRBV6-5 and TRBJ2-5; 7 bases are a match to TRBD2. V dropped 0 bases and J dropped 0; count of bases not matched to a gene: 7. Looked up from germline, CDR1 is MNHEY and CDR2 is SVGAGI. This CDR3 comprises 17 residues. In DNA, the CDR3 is TGTGCCAGCAGTTACTCGGTCGGGCTAGCGGACCAAGAGACCCAGTACTTC. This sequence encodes CASSYSVGLADQETQYF.

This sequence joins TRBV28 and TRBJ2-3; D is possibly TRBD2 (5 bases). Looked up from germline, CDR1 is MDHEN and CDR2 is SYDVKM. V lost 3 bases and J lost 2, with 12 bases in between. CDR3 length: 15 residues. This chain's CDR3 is CASSFGNTDTDTQYF. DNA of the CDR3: TGTGCCAGCAGTTTCGGGAACACGGACACAGATACGCAGTATTTT.

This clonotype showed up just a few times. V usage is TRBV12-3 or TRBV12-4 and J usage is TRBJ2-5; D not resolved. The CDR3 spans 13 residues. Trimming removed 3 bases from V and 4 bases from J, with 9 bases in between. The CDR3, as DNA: TGTGCCAGCAGTTTGGGGTTCGTAGAGACCCAGTACTTC. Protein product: CASSLGFVETQYF.

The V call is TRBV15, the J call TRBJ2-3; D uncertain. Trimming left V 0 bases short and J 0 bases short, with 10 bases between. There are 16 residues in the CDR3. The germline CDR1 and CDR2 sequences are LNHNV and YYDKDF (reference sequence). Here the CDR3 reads CATSRDQVASTDTQYF. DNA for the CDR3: TGTGCCACCAGCAGAGATCAAGTCGCTAGCACAGATACGCAGTATTTT.

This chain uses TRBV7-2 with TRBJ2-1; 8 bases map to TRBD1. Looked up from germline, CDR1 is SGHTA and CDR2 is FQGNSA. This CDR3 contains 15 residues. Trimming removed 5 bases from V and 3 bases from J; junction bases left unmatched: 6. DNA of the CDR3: TGTGCCAGCAGCCCTCGGACAGGGATCTACAATGAGCAGTTCTTC. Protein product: CASSPRTGIYNEQFF. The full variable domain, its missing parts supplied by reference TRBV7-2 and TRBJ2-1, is GAGVSQSPSNKVTEKGKDVELRCDPISGHTALYWYRQSLGQGLEFLIYFQGNSAPDKSGLPSDRFSAERTGGSVSTLTIQRTQQEDSAVYLCASSPRTGIYNEQFFGPGTRLTVL.

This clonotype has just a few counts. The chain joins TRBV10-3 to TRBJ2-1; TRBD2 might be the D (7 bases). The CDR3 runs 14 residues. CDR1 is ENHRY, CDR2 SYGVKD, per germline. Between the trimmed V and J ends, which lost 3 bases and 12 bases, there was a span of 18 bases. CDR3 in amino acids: CAISDSREGGRQFF. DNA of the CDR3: TGTGCCATCAGTGACTCAAGGGAGGGGGGAAGGCAGTTCTTC.

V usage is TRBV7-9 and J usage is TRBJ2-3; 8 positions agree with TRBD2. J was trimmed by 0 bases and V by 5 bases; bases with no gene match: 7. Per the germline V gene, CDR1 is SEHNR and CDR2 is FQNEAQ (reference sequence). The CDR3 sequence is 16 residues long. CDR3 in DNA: TGTGCCAGCAGCGATAGAGCGGGGGCTAGCACAGATACGCAGTATTTT. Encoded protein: CASSDRAGASTDTQYF.

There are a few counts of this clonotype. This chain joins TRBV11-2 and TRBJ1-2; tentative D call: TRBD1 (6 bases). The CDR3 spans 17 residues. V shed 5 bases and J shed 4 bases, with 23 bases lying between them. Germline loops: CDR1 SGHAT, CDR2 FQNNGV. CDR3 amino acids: CASSPPTGPRELYGYTF. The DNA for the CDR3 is TGTGCCAGCAGCCCACCCACAGGGCCAAGGGAACTCTATGGCTACACCTTC.

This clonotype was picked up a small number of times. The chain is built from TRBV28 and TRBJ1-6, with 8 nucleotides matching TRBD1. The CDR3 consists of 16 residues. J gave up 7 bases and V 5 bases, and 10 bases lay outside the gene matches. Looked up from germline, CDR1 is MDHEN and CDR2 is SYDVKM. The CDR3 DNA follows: TGTGCCAGCAGTCCTGCCGGAGGACAGGGAAATTCACCCCTCCACTTT. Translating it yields CASSPAGGQGNSPLHF.

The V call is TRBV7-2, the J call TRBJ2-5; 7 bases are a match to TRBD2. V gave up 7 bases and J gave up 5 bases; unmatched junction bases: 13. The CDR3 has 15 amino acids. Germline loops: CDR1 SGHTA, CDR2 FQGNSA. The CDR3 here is CASNEGGGRWETQYF. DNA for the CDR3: TGTGCCAGCAACGAAGGCGGGGGACGGTGGGAGACCCAGTACTTC.